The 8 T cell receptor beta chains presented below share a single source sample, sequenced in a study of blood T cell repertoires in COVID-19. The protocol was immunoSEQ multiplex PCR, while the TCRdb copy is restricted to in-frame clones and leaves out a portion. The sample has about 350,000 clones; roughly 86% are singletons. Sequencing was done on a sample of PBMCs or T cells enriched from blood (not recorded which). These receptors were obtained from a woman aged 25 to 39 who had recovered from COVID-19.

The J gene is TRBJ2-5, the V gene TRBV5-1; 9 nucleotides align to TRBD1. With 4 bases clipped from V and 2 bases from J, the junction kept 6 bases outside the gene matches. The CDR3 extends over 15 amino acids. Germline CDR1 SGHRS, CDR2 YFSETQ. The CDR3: CASSPRTGEQETQYF. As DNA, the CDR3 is TGCGCCAGCAGCCCCCGGACAGGGGAGCAAGAGACCCAGTACTTC.

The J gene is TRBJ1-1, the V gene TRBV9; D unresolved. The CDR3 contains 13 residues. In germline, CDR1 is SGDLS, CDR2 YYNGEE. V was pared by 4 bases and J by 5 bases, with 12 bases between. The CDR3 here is CASSKSVSTEAFF. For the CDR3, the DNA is TGTGCCAGCAGCAAGTCGGTATCGACTGAAGCTTTCTTT.

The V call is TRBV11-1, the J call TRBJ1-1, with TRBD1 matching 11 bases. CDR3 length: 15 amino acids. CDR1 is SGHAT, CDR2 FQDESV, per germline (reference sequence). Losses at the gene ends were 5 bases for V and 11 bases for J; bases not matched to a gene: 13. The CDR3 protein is CASSRRTGQGVPAFF. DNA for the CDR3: TGTGCCAGCAGCCGTAGAACGGGACAGGGGGTTCCGGCTTTCTTT.

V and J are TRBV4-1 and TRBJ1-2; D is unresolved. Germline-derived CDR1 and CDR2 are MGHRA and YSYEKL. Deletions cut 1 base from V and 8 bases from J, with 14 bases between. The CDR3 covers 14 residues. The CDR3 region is CASSQGAELEGYTF. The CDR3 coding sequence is TGCGCCAGCAGCCAAGGGGCTGAGTTGGAAGGCTACACCTTC.

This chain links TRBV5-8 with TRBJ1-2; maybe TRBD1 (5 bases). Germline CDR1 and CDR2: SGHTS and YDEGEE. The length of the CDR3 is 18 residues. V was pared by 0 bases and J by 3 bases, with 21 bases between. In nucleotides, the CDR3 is TGTGCCAGCAGCTTGGCCAATCAGGGAAAGGCCCCCTACTATGGCTACACCTTC. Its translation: CASSLANQGKAPYYGYTF.

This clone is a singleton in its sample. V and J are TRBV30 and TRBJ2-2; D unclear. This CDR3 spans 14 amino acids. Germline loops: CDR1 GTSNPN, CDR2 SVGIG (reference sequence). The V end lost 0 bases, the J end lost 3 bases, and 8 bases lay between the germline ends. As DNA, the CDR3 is TGTGCCTGGAGTGTAGAGGAGTACACCGGGGAGCTGTTTTTT. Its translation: CAWSVEEYTGELFF. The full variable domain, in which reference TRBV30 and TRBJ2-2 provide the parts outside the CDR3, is SQTIHQWPATLVQPVGSPLSLECTVEGTSNPNLYWYRQAAGRGLQLLFYSVGIGQISSEVPQNLSASRPQDRQFILSSKKLLLSDSGFYLCAWSVEEYTGELFFGEGSRLTVL.

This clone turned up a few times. The CDR3 region has the DNA TGTGCCATCAGTGCACAGGGGGCCCTGAACACTGAAGCTTTCTTT. It is translated as CAISAQGALNTEAFF. The genes are TRBV10-3 and TRBJ1-1, with TRBD1 matching over 9 bases. The CDR3 is 15 amino acids. V shed 4 bases and J 0 bases; nucleotides not matched to a gene: 3. Germline values: CDR1 ENHRY, CDR2 SYGVKD.

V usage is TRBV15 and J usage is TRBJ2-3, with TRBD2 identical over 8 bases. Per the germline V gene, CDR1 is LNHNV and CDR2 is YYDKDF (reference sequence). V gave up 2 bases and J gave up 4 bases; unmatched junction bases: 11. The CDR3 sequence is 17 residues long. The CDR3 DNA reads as TGTGCCACCAGCAGACTTACGGGGACTAGGCCCCCAGATACGCAGTATTTT. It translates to CATSRLTGTRPPDTQYF.